These T cell receptor beta chains were read from a single sample in a study of cytomegalovirus exposure and HLA in healthy donors. The repertoire was sequenced with immunoSEQ multiplex PCR; TCRdb's copy has only in-frame clones and lacks some. Found here are over 100,000 clones, 74% of them singletons; the top ten hold around 4.9%. Sequences were obtained from PBMCs. These receptors all come from a man aged 30-40 years in good health and CMV-seropositive. CDR3s include the opening cysteine and the closing phenylalanine or tryptophan. Fields, in order: V gene, J gene, CDR3 length, CDR3 protein.

v_gene: TRBV5-4
j_gene: TRBJ1-1
len: 18
CDR3aa: CASSSGQGTYGLNTEAFF

v_gene: TRBV30
j_gene: TRBJ1-2
len: 14
CDR3aa: CAWSGGTRYYGYTF

v_gene: TRBV9
j_gene: TRBJ1-1
len: 13
CDR3aa: CASSPQQANEAFF

v_gene: TRBV5-6
j_gene: TRBJ2-7
len: 14
CDR3aa: CASSLAGIFYEQYF

v_gene: TRBV7-3
j_gene: TRBJ1-6
len: 15
CDR3aa: CASSLTPGDSSPLHF

v_gene: TRBV19
j_gene: TRBJ1-4
len: 16
CDR3aa: CASSLLGRQTNEKLFF

v_gene: TRBV30
j_gene: TRBJ2-5
len: 13
CDR3aa: CAWGQGIQETQYF

v_gene: TRBV4-1
j_gene: TRBJ1-6
len: 15
CDR3aa: CASSLGGSYNSPLHF

v_gene: TRBV7-2
j_gene: TRBJ1-6
len: 16
CDR3aa: CASRPDSTLYNSPLHF

v_gene: TRBV7-9
j_gene: TRBJ1-1
len: 15
CDR3aa: CASSPSDRGDTEAFF

v_gene: TRBV6-4
j_gene: TRBJ2-1
len: 15
CDR3aa: CASSDPAGGYNEQFF

v_gene: TRBV27
j_gene: TRBJ2-3
len: 16
CDR3aa: CASSLGFSGYTDTQYF

v_gene: TRBV28
j_gene: TRBJ1-4
len: 14
CDR3aa: CASSLSRSGEKLFF

v_gene: TRBV2
j_gene: TRBJ1-1
len: 11
CDR3aa: CASGLGAEAFF

v_gene: TRBV28
j_gene: TRBJ1-4
len: 15
CDR3aa: CASRETGGAHEKLFF

v_gene: TRBV5-1
j_gene: TRBJ1-6
len: 15
CDR3aa: CASSLAGGGNSPLHF

v_gene: TRBV13
j_gene: TRBJ1-6
len: 15
CDR3aa: CASSLEAGGGSPLHF

v_gene: TRBV2
j_gene: TRBJ1-1
len: 14
CDR3aa: CASSEPYRGTEAFF

v_gene: TRBV6-5
j_gene: TRBJ2-7
len: 14
CDR3aa: CASSPMGLAGGQYF

v_gene: TRBV9
j_gene: TRBJ2-5
len: 15
CDR3aa: CASSVAVGSRETQYF

v_gene: TRBV7-9
j_gene: TRBJ1-1
len: 14
CDR3aa: CASSFSEGYTEAFF

v_gene: TRBV6-5
j_gene: TRBJ2-6
len: 16
CDR3aa: CASSFYGVGGANVLTF

v_gene: TRBV18
j_gene: TRBJ2-3
len: 15
CDR3aa: CASSARGPSTDTQYF

v_gene: TRBV18
j_gene: TRBJ1-5
len: 14
CDR3aa: CASSLRARDQPQHF

v_gene: TRBV7-7
j_gene: TRBJ1-1
len: 13
CDR3aa: CASSVLPGTEAFF

v_gene: TRBV4-2
j_gene: TRBJ2-5
len: 16
CDR3aa: CASSQGISAKQETQYF

v_gene: TRBV6-4
j_gene: TRBJ2-1
len: 18
CDR3aa: CASSGGRLAGGRYNEQFF

v_gene: TRBV15
j_gene: TRBJ2-3
len: 15
CDR3aa: CATALNRGQTDTQYF

v_gene: TRBV19
j_gene: TRBJ1-6
len: 15
CDR3aa: CASSWGQGTNSPLHF

v_gene: TRBV14
j_gene: TRBJ2-6
len: 16
CDR3aa: CASSQGQLSGANVLTF

v_gene: TRBV19
j_gene: TRBJ1-2
len: 13
CDR3aa: CASSLGGAYGYPF

v_gene: TRBV7-9
j_gene: TRBJ1-2
len: 14
CDR3aa: CASSLVAANYGYTF

v_gene: TRBV5-4
j_gene: TRBJ2-7
len: 15
CDR3aa: CASSVDRSTTYEQYF